These 19 T cell receptor beta chains were all obtained from the same sample, sequenced in a study of Graves' ophthalmopathy and Graves' hyperthyroidism. As the template, RNA transcripts were used to amplify TCR beta CDR3 regions. The authors performed first-round RT-PCR with HTBI primers and then a second-round multiplex PCR. MiXCR, run by TCRdb on the multiplex PCR reads, gives a single entry per CDR3 protein. The sample includes over a million distinct CDR3 sequences, less than 45% seen only once; the top ten take more than 9.5%. Sequencing was carried out using peripheral blood or thyroid tissue (not recorded which). These receptors originate from an adult man with Graves' hyperthyroidism.

This clonotype was counted many times. V and J are TRBV7-9 and TRBJ1-5, with 8 bases identical to TRBD1. In germline, CDR1 is SEHNR, CDR2 FQNEAQ (reference sequence). The length of the CDR3 is 17 residues. The trim removed 5 bases at V and 0 bases at J, leaving 9 bases unmatched. CDR3 nucleotide sequence: TGTGCCAGCAGCCCGAGCGGGACAGGCGATAGCAATCAGCCCCAGCATTTT. Translation gives CASSPSGTGDSNQPQHF.

CDR3 DNA: TGCAGCGCCGTCAGGGATGTTGGCACTGAAGCTTTCTTT. Translating gives CSAVRDVGTEAFF. The genes are TRBV29-1 and TRBJ1-1, with a possible D match to TRBD1 (5 bases). The V end lost 7 bases, the J end lost 4 bases, and 16 bases lay between the germline ends. Germline V gives CDR1 SQVTM, CDR2 ANQGSEA. The CDR3 totals 13 residues.

This clonotype was seen a few times. This chain links TRBV7-9 with TRBJ2-5; 7 nucleotides align to TRBD1. This CDR3 is built from 15 residues. V was clipped by 6 bases and J by 5 bases; unmatched bases: 12. Germline V gene lookup returns CDR1 SEHNR and CDR2 FQNEAQ (reference sequence). In DNA, the CDR3 is TGTGCCAGCAGTCCCGGGCAGGGGGTTGGGGAGACCCAGTACTTC. Translated, it gives CASSPGQGVGETQYF.

There are a few counts of this clonotype. The chain couples TRBV12-3 or TRBV12-4 to TRBJ1-4, with 8 bases matching TRBD1. The CDR3 loop spans 15 amino acids. The V and J ends lost 4 bases and 2 bases, in that order; junction bases with no gene match: 3. CDR3 coding DNA: TGTGCCAGCAGTTCCCGACAGGGGACTAATGAAAAACTGTTTTTT. It yields the protein CASSSRQGTNEKLFF.

This clonotype was recorded at least ten times. The rearrangement links TRBV19 to TRBJ2-5; D gene ambiguous. Trimming cost V 4 bases and J 4 bases, with 7 bases left between them. Germline V lookup: CDR1 LNHDA, CDR2 SQIVND (reference sequence). The CDR3 spans 12 residues. The CDR3 sequence: CASSTTRETQYF. The CDR3 DNA reads TGTGCCAGTAGTACGACAAGAGAGACCCAGTACTTC.

V usage is TRBV4-1 and J usage is TRBJ1-4; D call uncertain. With 4 bases removed from V and 8 bases from J, the gap between germline ends came to 17 bases. The CDR3 runs 15 residues. Looked up from germline, CDR1 is MGHRA and CDR2 is YSYEKL. The CDR3 DNA is TGCGCCAGCAGCCCCTCGGGTGCCGAAAACGAAAAACTGTTTTTT. Protein product: CASSPSGAENEKLFF.

V usage is TRBV11-2 and J usage is TRBJ2-3; the match to TRBD2 covers 7 bases. Germline V gene data show CDR1 as SGHAT and CDR2 as FQNNGV. After removal of 5 bases from V and 4 bases from J, the junction contained 9 bases not matched to a gene. The CDR3 covers 15 residues. CDR3 nucleotides: TGTGCCAGCAGCCCGAGGGGCGGGAGAGCAGATACGCAGTATTTT. Residues: CASSPRGGRADTQYF.

This chain connects TRBV12-3 or TRBV12-4 to TRBJ2-7; the match to TRBD1 covers 10 bases. The junction had 5 bases not matched to a gene; V was cut back by 6 bases and J by 0 bases. The CDR3 spans 15 residues. The CDR3 DNA sequence: TGTGCCAGCAGATCGGGACAGGGGAGCTCCTACGAGCAGTACTTC. This encodes CASRSGQGSSYEQYF.

This clonotype was observed many times. This chain uses TRBV7-2 with TRBJ1-2; 7 nucleotides line up with TRBD1. Germline-derived CDR1 and CDR2 are SGHTA and FQGNSA. The CDR3 runs 15 residues. V lost 5 bases to trimming and J lost 4 bases; unmatched junction nucleotides: 10. CDR3 DNA: TGTGCCAGCAGCAACTCTGACAGGGTCCTCTATGGCTACACCTTC. Translation gives CASSNSDRVLYGYTF.

This clonotype was observed many times. This sequence joins TRBV12-3 or TRBV12-4 and TRBJ1-6; a weak D match, TRBD1 (5 bases). This CDR3 is built from 15 residues. V was shortened by 6 bases and J by 7 bases, with 16 bases between the two germline ends. The CDR3: CASRPSGLPNSPLHF. The CDR3 DNA follows: TGTGCCAGCAGGCCCTCGGGACTACCAAATTCACCCCTCCACTTT.

This clonotype has ten or more counts. The chain joins TRBV7-3 to TRBJ1-1; D ambiguous. The CDR3 has 15 amino acids. The germline V gene has CDR1 SGHTA and CDR2 FQGTGA. V lost 0 bases to trimming and J lost 3 bases, with 11 bases between them. The DNA of the CDR3 is TGTGCCAGCAGCTTAACGGCCGACCGGGACACTGAAGCTTTCTTT. This translates into CASSLTADRDTEAFF.

This clonotype was picked up many times. The chain is built from TRBV24-1 and TRBJ1-4; D unresolved. The CDR3 covers 15 residues. Germline CDR1 and CDR2: KGHDR and SFDVKD. V shed 3 bases and J shed 5 bases, with 12 bases lying between them. The CDR3 DNA is TGTGCCACCAGTGATGCTTCAGTAGGAAATGAAAAACTGTTTTTT. Translated: CATSDASVGNEKLFF.

Regarding this clonotype: A read error may produce the germline difference seen at one junction end. The V call is TRBV7-2, the J call TRBJ1-3; 8 positions agree with TRBD1. CDR3 length: 17 amino acids. In germline, CDR1 is SGHTA, CDR2 FQGNSA. The CDR3 loop reads CASSFGQGPGVGSTIYF. CDR3 nucleotide sequence: TGTGCCAGCAGCTTCGGACAGGGTCCAGGGGTCGGAAGCACCATATATTTT.

This chain uses TRBV7-3 with TRBJ2-6; D unresolved. The CDR3 spans 14 residues. Deletions cut 8 bases from V and 6 bases from J, with 14 bases between. CDR1 is SGHTA, CDR2 FQGTGA, per germline. The DNA for the CDR3 is TGTGCCAGCTCCGGGCAGGCCAAGGCCAACGTCCTGACTTTC. Amino acid sequence: CASSGQAKANVLTF.

There are many counts of this clonotype. J is TRBJ2-7 and V is TRBV20-1; tentatively, D is TRBD2 (5 bases). Germline V gene lookup returns CDR1 DFQATT and CDR2 SNEGSKA (reference sequence). The length of the CDR3 is 12 residues. Trimming pared 4 bases from V and 1 base from J, leaving 8 bases between. DNA of the CDR3: TGCAGTGCTACTCGGACTTCCTACGAGCAGTACTTC. Translation gives CSATRTSYEQYF.

Details on this clonotype: An end of the junction differs from the germline gene, which may be a read error. This chain connects TRBV19 to TRBJ2-7; no clear D gene. This CDR3 is 14 amino acids long. Per the germline V gene, CDR1 is LNHDA and CDR2 is SQIVND (reference sequence). The CDR3 protein is CASRIEAGSYEQYF. The CDR3 DNA sequence: TGTGCCAGTAGAATAGAGGCCGGGTCCTACGAGCAGTACTTC.

V usage is TRBV25-1 and J usage is TRBJ1-5; 8 positions agree with TRBD1. This CDR3 is built from 20 residues. CDR1 MGHDK and CDR2 SYGVNS come from the germline V gene. V trimming: 0 bases; J trimming: 1 base; junction bases outside the gene matches: 14. The CDR3 is CASSEYKPASRGRSNQPQHF. CDR3 nucleotides: TGTGCCAGCAGTGAATATAAACCCGCCAGCAGGGGGCGAAGCAATCAGCCCCAGCATTTT.

The V and J genes are TRBV7-9 and TRBJ1-6, with a weak D call TRBD1 (6 bases). This CDR3 region has 16 residues. Deletions cut 6 bases from V and 7 bases from J, with 19 bases between. Germline V gene sequence: CDR1 SEHNR, CDR2 FQNEAQ (reference sequence). The CDR3 loop reads CASRTPLGQRNSPLHF. DNA for the CDR3: TGTGCCAGCAGAACCCCCTTAGGACAGCGAAATTCACCCCTCCACTTT.

The chain has TRBV6-6 and TRBJ1-1; no reliable D call. This CDR3 spans 13 amino acids. V was trimmed by 6 bases and J by 1 base, leaving 9 bases between them. Per the germline V gene, CDR1 is MNHNY and CDR2 is SVGAGI (reference sequence). The CDR3 region has the DNA TGTGCCAGCAGCGGGATCCCGAACACTGAAGCTTTCTTT. Encoded protein: CASSGIPNTEAFF.